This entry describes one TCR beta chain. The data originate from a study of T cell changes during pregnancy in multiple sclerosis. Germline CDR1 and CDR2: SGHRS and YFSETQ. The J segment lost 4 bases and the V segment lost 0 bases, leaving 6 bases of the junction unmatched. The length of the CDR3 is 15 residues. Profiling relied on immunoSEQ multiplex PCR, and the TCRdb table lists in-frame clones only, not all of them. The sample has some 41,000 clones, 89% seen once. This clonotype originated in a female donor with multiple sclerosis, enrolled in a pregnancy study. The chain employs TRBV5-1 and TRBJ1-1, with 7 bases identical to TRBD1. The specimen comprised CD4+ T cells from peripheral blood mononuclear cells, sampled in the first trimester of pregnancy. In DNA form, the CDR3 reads TGCGCCAGCAGCTTGGGAACGGGACAGATCACTGAAGCTTTCTTT. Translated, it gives CASSLGTGQITEAFF.